These 8 T cell receptor beta chains were all obtained from the same sample, sequenced in a study of CD8+ T cells in alopecia areata. Extracted from the samples, RNA was reverse transcribed into cDNA to serve as the sequencing template. The protocol was immunoSEQ multiplex PCR, while the TCRdb copy is restricted to in-frame clones and leaves out a portion. The table has 220,000 or so clones, around 62% seen once. The sample was CD4+ T cells sorted from blood, taken at week 0. The receptors originated from a human donor with alopecia areata.

This clone was seen a handful of times. This sequence joins TRBV18 and TRBJ2-7; perhaps TRBD1 as D (6 bases). This CDR3 has 13 amino acids. CDR1 is KGHSH and CDR2 is LQKENI in the germline V gene. The V gene lost 2 bases and the J gene lost 11 bases, with 16 bases spanning the gap. CDR3 sequence reads: CASSPAEQGGKYF. The DNA of the CDR3 is TGTGCCAGCTCACCAGCGGAACAAGGGGGAAAGTACTTC.

This clone was counted between two and nine times. The chain uses TRBV30 and TRBJ2-3; the match to TRBD1 covers 7 bases. With V trimmed by 3 bases and J by 5 bases, 8 bases remained unmatched. CDR1 and CDR2 (germline): GTSNPN, SVGIG (reference sequence). CDR3 size: 14 residues. For the CDR3, the DNA is TGTGCCTGGAGCCTTAAGGGGGCCGGAGATACGCAGTATTTT. Residues: CAWSLKGAGDTQYF.

V usage is TRBV9 and J usage is TRBJ1-6; 7 nucleotides agree with TRBD1. V was pared by 2 bases and J by 7 bases, with 6 bases of the junction left unmatched. The germline V gene has CDR1 SGDLS and CDR2 YYNGEE. This CDR3 comprises 15 residues. DNA of the CDR3: TGTGCCAGCAGCGTGACAGACAGGGCGAATTCACCCCTCCACTTT. Protein product: CASSVTDRANSPLHF.

The table lists this clone with a count of one. The genes are TRBV11-2 and TRBJ1-2, with unresolved D. V was clipped by 6 bases and J by 0 bases, with 11 bases between them. The CDR3 loop spans 14 amino acids. CDR1 is SGHAT, CDR2 FQNNGV, per germline. The CDR3: CASRGGQANYGYTF. As DNA, the CDR3 is TGTGCCAGCAGGGGCGGCCAAGCTAACTATGGCTACACCTTC.

The V gene is TRBV7-2, the J gene TRBJ2-3, with 7 bases matching TRBD2. Germline V gene sequence: CDR1 SGHTA, CDR2 FQGNSA. V dropped 0 bases and J dropped 4; count of bases not matched to a gene: 7. The CDR3 sequence is 16 residues long. CDR3 protein: CASSLARLAASDTQYF. CDR3 sequence (DNA): TGTGCCAGCAGCTTAGCGCGTCTAGCGGCTTCAGATACGCAGTATTTT.

The chain is built from TRBV7-9 and TRBJ2-7, with 9 bases aligning to TRBD2. The CDR3 length is 15 residues. From germline, CDR1 is SEHNR and CDR2 FQNEAQ (reference sequence). Trimming cost V 3 bases and J 8 bases; bases outside gene matches: 11. CDR3 sequence: CASSFSGTSPTQQYF. In DNA, the CDR3 is TGTGCCAGCAGCTTTTCCGGGACTAGCCCTACGCAGCAGTACTTC. Supplemented by reference TRBV7-9 and TRBJ2-7, the full variable domain reads DTGVSQNPRHKITKRGQNVTFRCDPISEHNRLYWYRQTLGQGPEFLTYFQNEAQLEKSRLLSDRFSAERPKGSFSTLEIQRTEQGDSAMYLCASSFSGTSPTQQYFGPGTRLTVT.

The V call is TRBV5-1, the J call TRBJ2-1, with 12 bases fitting TRBD2. V lost 4 bases and J lost 7; bases outside the gene matches: 6. The CDR3 consists of 15 residues. CDR1 SGHRS and CDR2 YFSETQ come from the germline V gene. DNA for the CDR3: TGCGCCAGCAGCCCTAGCGGGAGGGGACCGAATGAGCAGTTCTTC. Protein product: CASSPSGRGPNEQFF.

This rearrangement joins TRBV29-1 to TRBJ2-7, with 9 bases aligning to TRBD1. The CDR3 is made up of 12 amino acids. J lost 2 bases, V lost 6 bases, and 2 bases had no gene match. Germline V gene sequence: CDR1 SQVTM, CDR2 ANQGSEA. This chain's CDR3 is CSVGTGTYEQYF. In DNA form, the CDR3 reads TGCAGCGTAGGGACAGGGACCTACGAGCAGTACTTC.